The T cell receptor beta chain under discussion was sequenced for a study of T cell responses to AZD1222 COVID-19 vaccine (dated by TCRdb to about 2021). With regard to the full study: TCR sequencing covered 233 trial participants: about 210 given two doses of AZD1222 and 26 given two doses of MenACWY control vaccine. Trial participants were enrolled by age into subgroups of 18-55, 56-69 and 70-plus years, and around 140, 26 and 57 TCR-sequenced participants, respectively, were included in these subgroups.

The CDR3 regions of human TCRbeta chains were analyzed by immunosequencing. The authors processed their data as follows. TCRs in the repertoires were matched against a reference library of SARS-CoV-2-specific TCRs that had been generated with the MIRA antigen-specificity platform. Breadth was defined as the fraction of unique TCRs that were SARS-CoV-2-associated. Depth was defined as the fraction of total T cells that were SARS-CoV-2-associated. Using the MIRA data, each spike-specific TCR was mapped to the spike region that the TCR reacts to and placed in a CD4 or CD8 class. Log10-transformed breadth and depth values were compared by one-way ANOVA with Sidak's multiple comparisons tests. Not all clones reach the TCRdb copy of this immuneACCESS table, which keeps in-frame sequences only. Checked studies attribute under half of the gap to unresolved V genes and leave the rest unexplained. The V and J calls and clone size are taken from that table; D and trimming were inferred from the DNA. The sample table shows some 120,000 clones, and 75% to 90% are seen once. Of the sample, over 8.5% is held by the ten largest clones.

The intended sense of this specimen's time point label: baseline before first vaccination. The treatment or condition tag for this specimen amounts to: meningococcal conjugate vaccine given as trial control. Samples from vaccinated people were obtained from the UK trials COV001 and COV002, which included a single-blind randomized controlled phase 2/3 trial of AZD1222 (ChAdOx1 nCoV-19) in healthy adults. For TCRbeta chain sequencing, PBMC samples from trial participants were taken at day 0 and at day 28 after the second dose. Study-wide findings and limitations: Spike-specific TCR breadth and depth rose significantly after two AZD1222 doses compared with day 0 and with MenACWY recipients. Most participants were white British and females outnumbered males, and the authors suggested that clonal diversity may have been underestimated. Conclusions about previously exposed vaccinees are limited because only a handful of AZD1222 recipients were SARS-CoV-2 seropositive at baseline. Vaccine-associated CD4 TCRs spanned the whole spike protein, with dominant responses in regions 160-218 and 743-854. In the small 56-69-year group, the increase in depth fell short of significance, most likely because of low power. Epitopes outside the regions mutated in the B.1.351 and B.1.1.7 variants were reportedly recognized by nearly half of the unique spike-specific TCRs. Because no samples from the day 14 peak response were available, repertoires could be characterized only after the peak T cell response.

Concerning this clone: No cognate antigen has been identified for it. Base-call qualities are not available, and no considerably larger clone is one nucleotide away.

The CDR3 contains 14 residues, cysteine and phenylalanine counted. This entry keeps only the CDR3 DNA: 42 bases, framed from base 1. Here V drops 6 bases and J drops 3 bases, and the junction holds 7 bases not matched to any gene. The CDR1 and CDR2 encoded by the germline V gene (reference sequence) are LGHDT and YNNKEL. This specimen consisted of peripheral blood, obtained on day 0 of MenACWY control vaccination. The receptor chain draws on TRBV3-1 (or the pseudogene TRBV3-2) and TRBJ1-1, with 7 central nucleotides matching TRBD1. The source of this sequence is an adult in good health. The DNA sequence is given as TGTGCCAGCAGACAGGGGACGGGAGACACTGAAGCTTTCTTT. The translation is CASRQGTGDTEAFF.